Sequencing of this T cell receptor beta chain was carried out in a study of cytomegalovirus exposure and HLA in healthy donors. Broader study findings: TRBV6-2, TRBV6-3 and some other V segments were unresolvable in 87-base-pair reads. Cytomegalovirus-associated TCR beta chains were listed, numbering more than 150. With further analysis later on, most CMV-associated TCR beta chains appeared HLA-restricted.

Primers included in the PCR were 60 Vbeta and 13 Jbeta primers. Here immunoSEQ multiplex PCR was the method, and the copy in TCRdb shows in-frame clones only, minus some. The profile covers over 110,000 clones, with approximately 80% appearing a single time and around 5.9% taken by the ten largest. Note on this clone: Its specificity is unknown.

This CDR3 has 13 residues. V lost 6 bases, J lost 2 bases, and 4 bases stayed unmatched. Germline CDR1 SQVTM, CDR2 ANQGSEA. The gene calls are TRBV29-1 and TRBJ2-7, with TRBD2 matching 10 bases. The sample comprised PBMCs. The receptor comes from a woman in her forties in good health and CMV-seropositive. CDR3 amino acids: CSVGTSVAYEQYF. Here the CDR3 DNA reads TGCAGCGTGGGGACTAGCGTTGCCTACGAGCAGTACTTC.